This T cell receptor beta chain was captured in a study of early T cells in non-severe SARS-CoV-2 infection. This clonotype has only a few counts. Its antigen is as yet unknown. Germline V lookup: CDR1 MNHEY, CDR2 SVGEGT. The ends were cut back, 7 bases at V and 4 bases at J, with 12 bases in the middle. This CDR3 has 13 residues. TCRdb processed the 5' RACE reads anew with MiXCR; each CDR3 protein has one entry. The profile shows about 56,000 distinct CDR3 sequences, roughly 16% of them singletons. Notes on the study in general: VDJdb matches were skewed toward anti-spike CD8 T cell responses.

The material sequenced was whole blood, taken at baseline. The chain carries TRBV6-2 or TRBV6-3 and TRBJ2-3; D remains ambiguous. The TCR sequence derives from an adult who was a healthcare worker with PCR-confirmed SARS-CoV-2 infection or an uninfected control (not recorded which). The CDR3 sequence: CASTPGGADTQYF. In DNA, the CDR3 is TGTGCCAGCACCCCCGGCGGCGCAGATACGCAGTATTTT.